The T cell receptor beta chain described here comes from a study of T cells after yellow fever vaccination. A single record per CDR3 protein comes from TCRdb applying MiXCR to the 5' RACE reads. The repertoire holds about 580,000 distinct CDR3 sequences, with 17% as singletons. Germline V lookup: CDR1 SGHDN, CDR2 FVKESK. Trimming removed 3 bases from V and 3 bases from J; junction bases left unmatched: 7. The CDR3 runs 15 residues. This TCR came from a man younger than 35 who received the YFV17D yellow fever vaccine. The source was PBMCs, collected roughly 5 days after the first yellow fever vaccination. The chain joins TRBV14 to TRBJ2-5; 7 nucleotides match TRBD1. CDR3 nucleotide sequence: TGTGCCAGCAGCCAGCTAGGGGGCTCGGAAGAGACCCAGTACTTC. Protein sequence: CASSQLGGSEETQYF. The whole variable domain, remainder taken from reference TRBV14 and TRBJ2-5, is EAGVTQFPSHSVIEKGQTVTLRCDPISGHDNLYWYRRVMGKEIKFLLHFVKESKQDESGMPNNRFLAERTGGTYSTLKVQPAELEDSGVYFCASSQLGGSEETQYFGPGTRLLVL.